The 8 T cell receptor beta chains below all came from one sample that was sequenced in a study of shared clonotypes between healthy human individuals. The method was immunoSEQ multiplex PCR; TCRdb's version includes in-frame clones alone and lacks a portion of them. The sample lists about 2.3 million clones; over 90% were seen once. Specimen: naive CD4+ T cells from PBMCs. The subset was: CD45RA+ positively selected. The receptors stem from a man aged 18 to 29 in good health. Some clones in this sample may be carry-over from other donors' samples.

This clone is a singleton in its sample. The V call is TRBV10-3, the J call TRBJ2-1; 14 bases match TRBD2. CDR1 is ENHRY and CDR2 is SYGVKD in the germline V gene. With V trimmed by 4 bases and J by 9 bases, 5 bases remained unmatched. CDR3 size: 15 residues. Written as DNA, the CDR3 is TGTGCCATCAGTGGGGGACTAGCGGGAGCGGGTGAGCAGTTCTTC. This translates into CAISGGLAGAGEQFF.

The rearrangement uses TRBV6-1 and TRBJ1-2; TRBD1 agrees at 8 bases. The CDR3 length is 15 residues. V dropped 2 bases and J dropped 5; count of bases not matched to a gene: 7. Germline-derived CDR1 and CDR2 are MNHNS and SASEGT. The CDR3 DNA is TGTGCCAGCAGTGAATGGACAGGGCCCCAATATGGCTACACCTTC. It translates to CASSEWTGPQYGYTF.

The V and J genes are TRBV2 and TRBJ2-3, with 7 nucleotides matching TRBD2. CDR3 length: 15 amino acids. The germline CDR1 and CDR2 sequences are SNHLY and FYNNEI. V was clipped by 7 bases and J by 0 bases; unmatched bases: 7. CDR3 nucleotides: TGTGCCAGCAAGAGGACTAGGACTAGCACAGATACGCAGTATTTT. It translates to CASKRTRTSTDTQYF.

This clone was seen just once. CDR3 nucleotides: TGTGCCAGCAGTGACCCTACTAGCGGGATTTCCGGGGAGCTGTTTTTT. This gives the protein CASSDPTSGISGELFF. This chain connects TRBV25-1 to TRBJ2-2, with 10 bases fitting TRBD2. Germline CDR1 MGHDK, CDR2 SYGVNS. The CDR3 runs 16 residues. V lost 3 bases, J lost 6 bases, and 7 bases stayed unmatched. The entire variable domain, with the rest obtained from reference TRBV25-1 and TRBJ2-2, is as follows: EADIYQTPRYLVIGTGKKITLECSQTMGHDKMYWYQQDPGMELHLIHYSYGVNSTEKGDLSSESTVSRIRTEHFPLTLESARPSHTSQYLCASSDPTSGISGELFFGEGSRLTVL.

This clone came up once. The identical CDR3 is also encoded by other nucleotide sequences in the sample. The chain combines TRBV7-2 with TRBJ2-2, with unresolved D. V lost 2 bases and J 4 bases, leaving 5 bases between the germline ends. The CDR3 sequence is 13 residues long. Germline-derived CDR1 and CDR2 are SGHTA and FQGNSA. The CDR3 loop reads CASSLRVTGELFF. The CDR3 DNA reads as TGTGCCAGCAGCTTAAGGGTCACCGGGGAGCTGTTTTTT.

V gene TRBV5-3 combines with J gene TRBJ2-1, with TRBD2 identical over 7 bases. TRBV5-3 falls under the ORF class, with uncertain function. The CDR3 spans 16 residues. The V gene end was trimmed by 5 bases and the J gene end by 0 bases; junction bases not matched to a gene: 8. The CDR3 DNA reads TGTGCCAGAAGGTGGACTAGACCAAGCTCCTACAATGAGCAGTTCTTC. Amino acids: CARRWTRPSSYNEQFF.

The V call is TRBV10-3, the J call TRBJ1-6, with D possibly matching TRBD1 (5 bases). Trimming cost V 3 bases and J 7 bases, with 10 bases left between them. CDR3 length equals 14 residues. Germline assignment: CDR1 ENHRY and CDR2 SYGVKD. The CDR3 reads CAISDREGNSPLHF. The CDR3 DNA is TGTGCCATCAGTGACCGGGAGGGGAATTCACCCCTCCACTTT.

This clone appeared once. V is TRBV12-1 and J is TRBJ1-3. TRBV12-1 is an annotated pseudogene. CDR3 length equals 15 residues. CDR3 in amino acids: CASPPKGTSGNTIYF. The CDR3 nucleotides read TGTGCCAGCCCCCCGAAGGGTACTTCTGGAAACACCATATATTTT.